Listed below are T cell receptor beta chains from one sample, sequenced in a study of post-analysis software for immune sequencing data. TCRdb processed the PCR reads anew with MiXCR; each CDR3 protein has one entry. The data hold fewer than 900,000 distinct CDR3 sequences, with 46% observed a single time. Sequencing input: blood. The receptor source for this set is a girl between 5 and 17 years old with multiple sclerosis. The CDR3 runs from the conserved cysteine through the conserved F or W. The D gene is left open where the match is weak. The listing skips clone size in some rows; elsewhere it reads once, few, many or a size class.

>TRBV20-1|.|.|TRBJ2-1
CSPSGAVSYNEQFF
TGCAGCCCCAGTGGGGCGGTCTCCTACAATGAGCAGTTCTTC
>TRBV25-1|.|TRBD1|TRBJ2-3
CATVGQGLMGTQYF
TGTGCCACCGTAGGACAGGGATTGATGGGTACGCAGTATTTT
>TRBV20-1|.|.|TRBJ1-2
CSAPHTSPNYGYTF
TGCAGTGCTCCTCACACAAGCCCTAACTATGGCTACACCTTC
>TRBV20-1|.|TRBD2|TRBJ2-1
CSARDLGRANEQFF
TGCAGTGCTAGAGACCTTGGGAGGGCCAATGAGCAGTTCTTC
>TRBV12-3/TRBV12-4|.|.|TRBJ2-4
CASSLDFLGAKNIQYF
TGTGCCAGCAGTTTAGATTTCCTAGGGGCCAAAAACATTCAGTACTTC
>TRBV11-2|.|.|TRBJ2-1
CASSFWGSFAPDYSYNEQFF
TGTGCCAGCAGCTTTTGGGGAAGTTTTGCCCCGGACTACTCATACAATGAGCAGTTCTTC
>TRBV6-5|.|.|TRBJ1-4
CASKWSATNEKLFF
TGTGCCAGCAAGTGGAGTGCAACTAATGAAAAACTGTTTTTT
>TRBV7-6|.|.|TRBJ2-5
CASNVLASSALQETQYF
TGTGCCAGCAACGTCCTAGCGTCCTCGGCTCTCCAAGAGACCCAGTACTTC
>TRBV29-1|few|TRBD2|TRBJ2-5
CSALTSGRAGETQYF
TGCAGCGCACTTACTAGCGGGAGGGCTGGAGAGACCCAGTACTTC
>TRBV20-1|.|.|TRBJ1-2
CSARVPGTNYGYTF
TGCAGTGCTAGAGTTCCAGGGACCAACTATGGCTACACCTTC
>TRBV9|.|.|TRBJ1-2
CASSAHGTQYGYTF
TGTGCCAGCAGCGCCCACGGGACGCAGTATGGCTACACCTTC
>TRBV9|few|TRBD2|TRBJ2-3
CASSVGSSGRVATDTQYF
TGTGCCAGCAGCGTAGGGTCCAGCGGGAGGGTAGCCACAGATACGCAGTATTTT
>TRBV27|.|TRBD2|TRBJ2-1
CASFSGSWNEQFF
TGTGCCAGCTTTAGCGGGAGCTGGAATGAGCAGTTCTTC
>TRBV11-3|few|.|TRBJ2-1
CASSREGHNEQFF
TGTGCCAGCAGCCGCGAGGGGCACAATGAGCAGTTCTTC
>TRBV7-2|.|.|TRBJ1-1
CASSLGLARNTEAFF
TGTGCCAGCAGCTTAGGACTGGCTCGAAACACTGAAGCTTTCTTT
>TRBV7-6|many|TRBD2|TRBJ2-7
CASSSTSGRTGEQYF
TGTGCCAGCAGCTCCACTAGCGGGAGGACCGGGGAGCAGTACTTC
>TRBV10-2|few|.|TRBJ2-7
CASTSGYEQYF
TGCGCCAGCACCAGCGGCTACGAGCAGTACTTC
>TRBV20-1|few|.|TRBJ2-1
CSANQVWNEQFF
TGCAGTGCTAACCAGGTGTGGAATGAGCAGTTCTTC
>TRBV25-1|.|.|TRBJ2-5
CASISSGGETQYF
TGTGCCAGCATATCATCGGGTGGGGAGACCCAGTACTTC
>TRBV6-1|few|.|TRBJ1-6
CASGPTSYNSPLHF
TGTGCCAGCGGGCCCACGTCGTATAATTCACCCCTCCACTTT
>TRBV20-1|.|TRBD1|TRBJ2-1
CSARDPGTVSYNEQFF
TGCAGTGCTAGAGACCCCGGGACAGTCTCCTACAATGAGCAGTTCTTC
>TRBV27|few|.|TRBJ2-7
CASRQGLHYEQYF
TGTGCCAGCAGGCAGGGACTGCACTACGAGCAGTACTTC
>TRBV12-5|.|.|TRBJ2-7
CASGLQGTSYEQYF
TGTGCTAGTGGTTTACAGGGAACGTCCTACGAGCAGTACTTC
>TRBV12-3/TRBV12-4|.|TRBD2|TRBJ2-7
CASSSPTSGRSYEQYF
TGTGCCAGCAGTTCCCCGACTAGCGGGAGGTCCTACGAGCAGTACTTC
>TRBV7-2|.|.|TRBJ2-5
CASSLGVLPETQYF
TGTGCCAGCAGCTTAGGAGTACTTCCGGAGACCCAGTACTTC
>TRBV27|.|.|TRBJ2-2
CASSFFGELFF
TGTGCCAGCAGTTTCTTCGGGGAGCTGTTTTTT
>TRBV12-3/TRBV12-4|.|TRBD1|TRBJ1-1
CASSFRTGGTGEAFF
TGTGCCAGCAGTTTTCGGACAGGGGGGACGGGTGAAGCTTTCTTT
>TRBV7-2|.|.|TRBJ2-1
CASSLPRRTDNEQFF
TGTGCCAGCAGCCTACCCAGAAGGACGGACAATGAGCAGTTCTTC
>TRBV4-3|many|.|TRBJ2-5
CASSPGVGDGETQYF
TGCGCCAGCAGCCCGGGAGTGGGAGACGGGGAGACCCAGTACTTC
>TRBV15|.|.|TRBJ2-4
CATSSYGTPAKNIQYF
TGTGCCACCAGCTCGTATGGGACGCCTGCCAAAAACATTCAGTACTTC
>TRBV5-1|.|.|TRBJ2-3
CASSAVAVSTDTQYF
TGCGCCAGCAGCGCGGTAGCGGTAAGCACAGATACGCAGTATTTT
>TRBV7-9|few|.|TRBJ1-2
CASSLGLPNYGYTF
TGTGCCAGCAGCCTAGGACTTCCGAACTATGGCTACACCTTC
>TRBV7-2|many|.|TRBJ1-2
CASSLDDLGIAYGYTF
TGTGCCAGCAGCTTAGACGACTTGGGAATCGCCTATGGCTACACCTTC
>TRBV12-3/TRBV12-4|.|.|TRBJ1-4
CASSPFRGHATNEKLFF
TGTGCCAGCAGTCCTTTTCGGGGGCATGCAACTAATGAAAAACTGTTTTTT
>TRBV12-3/TRBV12-4|once|.|TRBJ1-5
CASSLARVGNQPQHF
TGTGCCAGCAGTTTGGCGCGGGTTGGCAATCAGCCCCAGCATTTT
>TRBV10-3|few|TRBD1|TRBJ1-4
CAISPRGYNEKLFF
TGTGCCATCAGCCCCAGGGGGTATAATGAAAAACTGTTTTTT
>TRBV20-1|.|.|TRBJ2-7
CSARDRDGPYEQYF
TGCAGTGCTAGAGATCGAGACGGGCCCTACGAGCAGTACTTC
>TRBV14|few|TRBD1|TRBJ2-7
CASSPRQGGSYEQYF
TGTGCCAGCAGCCCGCGACAGGGCGGCTCCTACGAGCAGTACTTC
>TRBV20-1|few|TRBD2|TRBJ2-1
CSAARGVTYNEQFF
TGCAGTGCAGCCCGGGGGGTCACCTACAATGAGCAGTTCTTC